The clone carrying this T cell receptor beta chain has just one count. CDR1 is MNHEY and CDR2 is SMNVEV in the germline V gene (reference sequence). V was trimmed by 3 bases and J by 6 bases, leaving 9 bases between them. This CDR3 spans 13 amino acids. The data belong to a study of cytomegalovirus exposure and HLA in healthy donors. 13 Jbeta primers and 60 Vbeta primers were used for the PCR. The repertoire was sequenced with immunoSEQ multiplex PCR; TCRdb's copy has only in-frame clones and lacks some. The sample holds fewer than 200,000 clones, roughly 80% seen once. The source is a human donor in good health. Sequencing was performed on PBMCs. The chain employs TRBV27 and TRBJ1-5; no definite D call. The CDR3 spells CASSLSLSQPQHF. The CDR3 DNA is TGTGCCAGCAGTTTGTCCCTGAGTCAGCCCCAGCATTTT.